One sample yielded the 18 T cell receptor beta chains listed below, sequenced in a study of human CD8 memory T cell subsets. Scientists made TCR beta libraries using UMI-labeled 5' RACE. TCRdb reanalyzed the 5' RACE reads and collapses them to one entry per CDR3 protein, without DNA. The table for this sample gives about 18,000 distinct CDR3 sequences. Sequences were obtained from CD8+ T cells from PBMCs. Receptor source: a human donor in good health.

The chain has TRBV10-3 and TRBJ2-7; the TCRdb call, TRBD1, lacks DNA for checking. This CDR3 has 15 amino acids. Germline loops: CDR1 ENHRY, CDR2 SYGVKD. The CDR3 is CAARGGGLQAYEQYF.

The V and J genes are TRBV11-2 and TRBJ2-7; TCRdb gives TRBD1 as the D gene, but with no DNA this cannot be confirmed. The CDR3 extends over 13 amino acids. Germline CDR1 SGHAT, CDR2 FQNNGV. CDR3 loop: CASSLDAGYEQYF.

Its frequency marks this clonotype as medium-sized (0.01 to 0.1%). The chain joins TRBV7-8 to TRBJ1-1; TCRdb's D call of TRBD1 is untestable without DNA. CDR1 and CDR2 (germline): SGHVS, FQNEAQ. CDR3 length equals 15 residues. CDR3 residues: CASGQGAWGNTEAFF.

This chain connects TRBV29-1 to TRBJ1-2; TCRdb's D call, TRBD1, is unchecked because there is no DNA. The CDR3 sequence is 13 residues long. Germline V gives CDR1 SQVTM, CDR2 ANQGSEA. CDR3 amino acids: CSDRDRDNYGYTF.

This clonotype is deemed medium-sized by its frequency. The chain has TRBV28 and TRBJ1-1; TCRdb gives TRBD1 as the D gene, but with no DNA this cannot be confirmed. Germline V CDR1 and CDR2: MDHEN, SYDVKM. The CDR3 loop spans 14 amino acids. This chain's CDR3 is CASSPWGGGTEAFF.

The CDR3: CASSLSVYRTQGNTIYF. The chain couples TRBV7-2 to TRBJ1-3; TCRdb proposes TRBD1, but this gene call is untestable without DNA. This CDR3 has 17 amino acids. Germline CDR1 reads SGHTA; CDR2 reads FQGNSA.

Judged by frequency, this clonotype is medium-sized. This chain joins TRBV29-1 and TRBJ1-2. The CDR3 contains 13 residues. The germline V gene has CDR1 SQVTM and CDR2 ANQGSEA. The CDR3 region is CSATTLSNYGYTF. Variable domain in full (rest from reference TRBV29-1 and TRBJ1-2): SAVISQKPSRDICQRGTSLTIQCQVDSQVTMMFWYRQQPGQSLTLIATANQGSEATYESGFVIDKFPISRPNLTFSTLTVSNMSPEDSSIYLCSATTLSNYGYTFGSGTRLTVV.

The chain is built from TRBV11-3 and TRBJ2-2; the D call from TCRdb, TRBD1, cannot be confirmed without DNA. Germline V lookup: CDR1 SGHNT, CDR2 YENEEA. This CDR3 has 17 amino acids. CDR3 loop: CASSYLQGPGQHGELFF.

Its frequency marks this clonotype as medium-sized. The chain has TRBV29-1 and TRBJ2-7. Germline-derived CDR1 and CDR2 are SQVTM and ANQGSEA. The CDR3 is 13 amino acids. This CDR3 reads CSVRTGSSYEQYF.

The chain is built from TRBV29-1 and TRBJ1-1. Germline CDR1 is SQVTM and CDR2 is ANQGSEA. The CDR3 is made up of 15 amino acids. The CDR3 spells CSVEGGEGIDTEAFF.

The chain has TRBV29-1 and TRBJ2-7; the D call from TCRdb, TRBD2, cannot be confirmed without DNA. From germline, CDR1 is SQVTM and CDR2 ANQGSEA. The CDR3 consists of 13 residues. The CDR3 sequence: CSVWTSGSYEQYF.

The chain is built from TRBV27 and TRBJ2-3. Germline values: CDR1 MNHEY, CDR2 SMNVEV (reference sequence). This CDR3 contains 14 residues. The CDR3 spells CASSLSLAADTQYF.

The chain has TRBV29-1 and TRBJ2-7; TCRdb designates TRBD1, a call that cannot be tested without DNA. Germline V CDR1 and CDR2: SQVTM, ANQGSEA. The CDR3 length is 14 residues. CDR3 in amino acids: CSVEGSLTGNEQYF.

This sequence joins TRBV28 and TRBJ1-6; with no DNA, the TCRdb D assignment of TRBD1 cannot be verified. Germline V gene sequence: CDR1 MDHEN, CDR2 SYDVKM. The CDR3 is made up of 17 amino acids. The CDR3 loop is CASSLLPSTGSDSPLHF.

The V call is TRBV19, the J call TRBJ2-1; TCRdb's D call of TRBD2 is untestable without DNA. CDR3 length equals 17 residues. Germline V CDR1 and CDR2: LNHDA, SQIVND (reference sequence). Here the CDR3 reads CASSLGLAGEIGNEQFF.

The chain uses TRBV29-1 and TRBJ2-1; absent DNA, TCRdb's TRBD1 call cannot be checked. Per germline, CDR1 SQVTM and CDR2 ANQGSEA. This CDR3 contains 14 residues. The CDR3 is CSTEGTGRDNEQFF.

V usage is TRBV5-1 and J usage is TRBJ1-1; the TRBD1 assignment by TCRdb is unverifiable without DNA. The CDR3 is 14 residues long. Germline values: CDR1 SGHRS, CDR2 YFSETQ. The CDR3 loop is CASSWGGGRAEAFF.

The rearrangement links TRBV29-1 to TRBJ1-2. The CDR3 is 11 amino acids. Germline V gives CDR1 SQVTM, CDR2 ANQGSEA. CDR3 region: CSDRSLYGYTF. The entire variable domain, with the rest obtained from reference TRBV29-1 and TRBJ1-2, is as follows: SAVISQKPSRDICQRGTSLTIQCQVDSQVTMMFWYRQQPGQSLTLIATANQGSEATYESGFVIDKFPISRPNLTFSTLTVSNMSPEDSSIYLCSDRSLYGYTFGSGTRLTVV.